The source of this T cell receptor beta chain is a study of blood T cell repertoires in COVID-19. Study in general: There were acute and convalescent COVID-19 samples, and they came from the United States, Italy and Spain.

This clone was observed once. The protocol was immunoSEQ multiplex PCR, while the TCRdb copy is restricted to in-frame clones and leaves out a portion. The sample holds 150,000 to 200,000 clones, approximately 90% seen once. Germline CDR1 is KGHSH and CDR2 is LQKENI. There are 15 residues in the CDR3. The ends lost 6 bases at V and 1 base at J; junction bases unmatched: 9. V is TRBV18 and J is TRBJ2-7, with TRBD1 matching 7 bases. This TCR derives from a woman in her fifties or sixties who had recovered from COVID-19. Sequencing used peripheral blood. The DNA for the CDR3 is TGTGCCAGCTCCCACGAGAGGACAGGTTCCTACGAGCAGTACTTC. Protein: CASSHERTGSYEQYF.